In its sample, the clone carrying this T cell receptor (beta chain) was seen once. Russia was home to the donors, healthy Caucasian individuals aged about 6 to 90. The sample comes from a study of blood T cells in healthy people across ages. The germline V gene encodes CDR1 SGHRS and CDR2 YFSETQ. The trim removed 0 bases at V and 2 bases at J, leaving 12 bases unmatched. The CDR3 covers 18 residues. PCR was performed a second time for about 6 to 12 cycles using a sample-barcoded 5' primer and a J-beta primer mix. In TCRdb, the 5' RACE reads were re-called with MiXCR into one record per CDR3 protein. The table includes about 1.8 million distinct CDR3 sequences, around half detected once.

The sequenced sample consisted of blood. The sequence derives from a woman in her 40s in good health. This sequence joins TRBV5-1 and TRBJ2-3; 7 bases match TRBD2. The CDR3 region is CASSLERGGASITDTQYF. DNA of the CDR3: TGCGCCAGCAGCTTGGAGCGGGGTGGGGCCAGTATCACAGATACGCAGTATTTT.